The clone carrying this TCR beta chain was observed a few times. The target antigen is unknown. The sample belongs to a study of CD8+CD57+ T cells in acquired aplastic anemia. For the study at large: DNA per sorted CD4+ or CD8+ sample ranged about 0.17 to 30 ug, averaging around 3.1 ug.

It was genomic DNA that served as the template for profiling TCR beta VDJ and CDR3. TCRdb re-called the reads through MiXCR, storing one row per CDR3 protein. The sample records 200,000 to 250,000 distinct CDR3 sequences, roughly 60% being singletons. Study results and limitations: With respect to CD8+ Simpson's diversity, patients and controls did not differ significantly.

Patients included in sequencing had previously demonstrated CD8+CD57+ cell expansion by flow cytometry. The specimen was sorted CD4+, CD8+, or CD8+CD57+ T cells (not recorded which) from PBMCs. The TCR sequence derives from a human donor with aplastic anemia.

DNA of the CDR3: TGTGCCACCAAGGAACAGGCCACCTCCTACAATGAGCAGTTCTTC. Its protein product is CATKEQATSYNEQFF. The chain employs TRBV10-3 and TRBJ2-1; a weak D match, TRBD1 (5 bases). The CDR3 extends over 15 amino acids. Trimming cost V 10 bases and J 0 bases, with 16 bases left between them. CDR1 ENHRY and CDR2 SYGVKD come from the germline V gene.